These 3 T cell receptor beta chains originate from one sample sequenced in a study of blood T cell repertoires in COVID-19. Clones were read by immunoSEQ multiplex PCR, and TCRdb kept only the in-frame ones, dropping some. The repertoire holds 220,000 or so clones, with over 75% as singletons. The material sequenced was PBMCs or T cells enriched from blood (not recorded which). These receptors were taken from a woman aged 55-70 years who had recovered from COVID-19.

The chain has TRBV9 and TRBJ2-1; D unclear. The CDR3 extends over 14 amino acids. The V gene lost 0 bases and the J gene lost 4 bases, with 8 bases spanning the gap. CDR1 SGDLS and CDR2 YYNGEE come from the germline V gene. Here the CDR3 DNA reads TGTGCCAGCAGCGTAGCTAGTCAATACAATGAGCAGTTCTTC. This codes for CASSVASQYNEQFF.

The J gene is TRBJ1-1, the V gene TRBV6-2 or TRBV6-3; the D is unclear. This CDR3 spans 14 amino acids. V dropped 6 bases and J dropped 10 bases, with 21 bases sitting between them. Germline V gene data show CDR1 as MNHEY and CDR2 as SVGEGT. CDR3 sequence reads: CASSALGTPVRAFF. For the CDR3, the DNA is TGTGCCAGCAGCGCCCTGGGCACCCCAGTAAGAGCTTTCTTT.

This chain links TRBV4-2 with TRBJ2-3; 8 bases are shared with TRBD2. CDR3 length equals 16 residues. V was pared by 1 base and J by 1 base, with 4 bases of the junction left unmatched. Germline CDR1 LGHNA, CDR2 YNFKEQ. The CDR3, as DNA: TGTGCCAGCAGCCAAGTAGGACTAGCACGCACAGATACGCAGTATTTT. Protein: CASSQVGLARTDTQYF.